This TCR beta chain originates from a study of T cells in Graves' hyperthyroidism and ophthalmopathy. Newly diagnosed hyperthyroidism patients aged 18 to 65 years had disease lasting under 2 months. Patients with uncontrolled infections, other autoimmune diseases, pregnancy or lactation were excluded. About 10 ml fresh peripheral blood yielded the PBMCs. RNA transcripts gave rise to amplified TCR beta CDR3 regions. The TCR CDR3 was amplified in a first-round RT-PCR using the HTBI primer set. One entry per CDR3 protein results from TCRdb running MiXCR on the multiplex PCR reads. In the table there are 100,000 to 130,000 distinct CDR3 sequences, 15% to 20% of which are singletons. Germline CDR1 reads LGHDT; CDR2 reads YNNKEL (reference sequence). The CDR3 totals 17 residues. Trimming cost V 2 bases and J 4 bases, with 17 bases left between them. The table lists this clonotype with many counts.

The chain recombines TRBV3-1 with TRBJ1-4; D might be TRBD1 (5 bases). The sequence derives from a woman aged 45-60 years with Graves' hyperthyroidism. Sequencing was carried out using blood. In nucleotides, the CDR3 is TGTGCCAGCAGCCAATTGGGACCTGGGCAGCTTAATGAAAAACTGTTTTTT. This encodes CASSQLGPGQLNEKLFF.